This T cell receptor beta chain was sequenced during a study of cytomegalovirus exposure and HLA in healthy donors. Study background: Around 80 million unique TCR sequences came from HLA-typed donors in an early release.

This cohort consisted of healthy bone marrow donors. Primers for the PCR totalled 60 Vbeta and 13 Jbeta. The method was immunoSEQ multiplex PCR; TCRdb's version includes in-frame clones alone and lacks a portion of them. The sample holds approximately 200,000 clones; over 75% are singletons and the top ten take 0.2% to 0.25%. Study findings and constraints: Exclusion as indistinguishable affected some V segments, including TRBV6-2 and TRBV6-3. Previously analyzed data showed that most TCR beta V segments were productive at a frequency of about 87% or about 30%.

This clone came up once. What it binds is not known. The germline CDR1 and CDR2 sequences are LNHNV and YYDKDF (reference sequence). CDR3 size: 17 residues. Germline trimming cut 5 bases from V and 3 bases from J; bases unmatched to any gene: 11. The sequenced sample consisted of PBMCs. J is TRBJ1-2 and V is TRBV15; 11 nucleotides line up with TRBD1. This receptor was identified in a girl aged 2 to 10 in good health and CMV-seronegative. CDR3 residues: CATSARRTGGAYYGYTF. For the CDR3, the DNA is TGTGCCACCAGCGCCCGGAGGACAGGGGGCGCGTACTATGGCTACACCTTC. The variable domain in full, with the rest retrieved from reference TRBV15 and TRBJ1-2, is DAMVIQNPRYQVTQFGKPVTLSCSQTLNHNVMYWYQQKSSQAPKLLFHYYDKDFNNEADTPDNFQSRRPNTSFCFLDIRSPGLGDTAMYLCATSARRTGGAYYGYTFGSGTRLTVV.